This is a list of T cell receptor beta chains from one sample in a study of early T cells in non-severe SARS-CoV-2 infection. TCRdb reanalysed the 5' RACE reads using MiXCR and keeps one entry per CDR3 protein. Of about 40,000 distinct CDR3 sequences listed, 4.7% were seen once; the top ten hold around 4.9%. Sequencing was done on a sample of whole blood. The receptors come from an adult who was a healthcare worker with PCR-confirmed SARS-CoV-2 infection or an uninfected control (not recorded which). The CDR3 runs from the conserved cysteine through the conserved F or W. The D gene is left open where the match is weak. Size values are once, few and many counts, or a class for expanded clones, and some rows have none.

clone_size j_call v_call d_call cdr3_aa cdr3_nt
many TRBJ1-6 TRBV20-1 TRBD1 CSARGTGQGSPLHF TGCAGTGCTAGAGGGACAGGTCAGGGTTCACCCCTCCACTTT
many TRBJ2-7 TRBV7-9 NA CASSLSGTYEQYF TGTGCCAGCAGCTTATCTGGGACCTACGAGCAGTACTTC
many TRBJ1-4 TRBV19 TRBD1 CASTNPYRGRHEKLFF TGTGCCAGTACCAATCCCTACAGGGGGCGCCATGAAAAACTGTTTTTT
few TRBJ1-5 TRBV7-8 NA CASSLGSVNQPQHF TGTGCCAGCAGCTTAGGTAGCGTCAATCAGCCCCAGCATTTT
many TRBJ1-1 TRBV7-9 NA CASSSWEGKSEAFF TGTGCCAGCAGCTCATGGGAGGGGAAATCGGAAGCTTTCTTT
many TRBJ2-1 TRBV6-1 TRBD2 CASRLRDAKRSGRSEQFF TGTGCCAGCAGGCTCCGGGACGCGAAACGGAGCGGGAGAAGTGAGCAGTTCTTC
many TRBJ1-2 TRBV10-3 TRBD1 CAMHGDRPESFYGYTF TGTGCCATGCACGGGGACAGGCCTGAAAGTTTCTATGGCTACACCTTC
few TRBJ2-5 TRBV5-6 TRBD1 CASSLAGDRGLQETQYF TGTGCCAGCAGCTTGGCCGGTGACAGGGGGCTTCAAGAGACCCAGTACTTC
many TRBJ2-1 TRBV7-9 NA CASSWGDNEQFF TGTGCCAGCAGCTGGGGGGACAATGAGCAGTTCTTC
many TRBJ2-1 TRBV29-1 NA CSCRLGGPYTPEQFF TGCAGCTGCCGCCTGGGGGGGCCGTACACCCCCGAGCAGTTCTTC
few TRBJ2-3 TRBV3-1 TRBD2 CASSHPGLAGGDTDTQYF TGTGCCAGCAGCCACCCGGGACTAGCGGGGGGCGACACAGATACGCAGTATTTT
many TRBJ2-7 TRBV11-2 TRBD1 CASSLVGQGTEQYF TGTGCCAGCAGCTTAGTGGGACAGGGGACCGAGCAGTACTTC
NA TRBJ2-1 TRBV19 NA CASRSGYGNEQFF TGTGCCAGTAGGTCCGGTTACGGTAATGAGCAGTTCTTC
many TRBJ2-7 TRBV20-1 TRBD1 CSARRTGVDEQYF TGCAGTGCTAGACGGACAGGGGTCGACGAGCAGTACTTC
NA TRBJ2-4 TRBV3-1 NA CASSQKGGGAAKNIQYF TGTGCCAGCAGCCAAAAAGGAGGGGGCGCAGCCAAAAACATTCAGTACTTC
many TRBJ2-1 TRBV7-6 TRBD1 CASSLTGDGYNEQFF TGTGCCAGCAGCTTGACAGGGGATGGTTACAATGAGCAGTTCTTC
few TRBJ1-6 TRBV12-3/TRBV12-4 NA CASQGGDNSPLHF TGTGCCAGCCAAGGTGGGGATAATTCACCCCTCCACTTT
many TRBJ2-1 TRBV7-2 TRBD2 CASSLSISSGGANNEQFF TGTGCCAGCAGCTTAAGTATCTCTAGCGGGGGGGCCAACAATGAGCAGTTCTTC
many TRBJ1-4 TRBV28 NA CASSPGVGEKLFF TGTGCCAGCAGCCCGGGGGTTGGTGAAAAACTGTTTTTT
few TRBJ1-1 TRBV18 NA CASSPPLDGEAFF TGTGCCAGCTCACCACCCCTCGATGGTGAAGCTTTCTTT
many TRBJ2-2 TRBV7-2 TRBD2 CASSLRVAGSNTGELFF TGTGCCAGCAGCTTAAGAGTAGCGGGTTCGAACACCGGGGAGCTGTTTTTT
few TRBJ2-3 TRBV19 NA CASSWNILDTQYF TGTGCCAGTAGTTGGAACATCTTGGATACGCAGTATTTT
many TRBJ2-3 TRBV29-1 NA CSVEFGILMRDTQYF TGCAGCGTTGAATTTGGTATCCTCATGCGGGATACGCAGTATTTT
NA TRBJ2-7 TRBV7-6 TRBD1 CASSFGVAGTGMTYEQYF TGTGCCAGCAGCTTCGGAGTTGCCGGGACAGGGATGACCTACGAGCAGTACTTC
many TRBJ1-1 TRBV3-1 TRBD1 CASSPGQGEAFF TGTGCCAGCAGCCCCGGACAGGGTGAAGCTTTCTTT
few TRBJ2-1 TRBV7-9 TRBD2 CASSPPGGTINEQFF TGTGCCAGCAGCCCCCCGGGGGGGACTATCAATGAGCAGTTCTTC
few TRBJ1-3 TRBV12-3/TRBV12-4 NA CASRRRGTGNTIYF TGTGCCAGCAGACGTAGGGGGACTGGAAACACCATATATTTT
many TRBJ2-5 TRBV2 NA CASSAASRGKTQYF TGTGCCAGCAGTGCCGCGTCCAGGGGAAAGACCCAGTACTTC
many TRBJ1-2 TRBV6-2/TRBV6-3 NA CASSYGLLYGYTF TGTGCCAGCAGTTACGGGCTGCTCTATGGCTACACCTTC
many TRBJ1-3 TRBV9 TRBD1 CASSVDRGPGNTIYF TGTGCCAGCAGCGTAGACAGGGGGCCTGGAAACACCATATATTTT
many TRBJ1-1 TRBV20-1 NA CSARDWGGQEAFF TGCAGTGCTAGAGATTGGGGGGGTCAGGAAGCTTTCTTT
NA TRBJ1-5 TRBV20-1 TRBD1 CSVLTPDRGSQPQHF TGCAGTGTCTTGACCCCCGACAGGGGGAGTCAGCCCCAGCATTTT
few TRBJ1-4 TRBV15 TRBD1 CATSRNGQAEEKLFF TGTGCCACCAGCAGGAACGGACAGGCGGAAGAAAAACTGTTTTTT
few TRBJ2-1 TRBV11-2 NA CASSTHIGASASYNEQFF TGTGCCAGCAGCACCCACATCGGGGCTAGCGCCTCCTACAATGAGCAGTTCTTC
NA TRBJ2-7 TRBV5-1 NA CASSNFYEQYF TGCGCCAGCAGCAACTTCTACGAGCAGTACTTC
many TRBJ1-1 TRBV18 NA CASSPDSGNTEAFF TGTGCCAGCTCACCAGACAGTGGGAACACTGAAGCTTTCTTT
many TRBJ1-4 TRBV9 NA CASSPQGFDSPFLFF TGTGCCAGCAGCCCCCAGGGGTTCGACTCACCTTTTCTGTTTTTT
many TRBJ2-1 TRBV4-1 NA CASSQDFLPPYNEQFF TGCGCCAGCAGCCAAGACTTCCTACCACCCTACAATGAGCAGTTCTTC
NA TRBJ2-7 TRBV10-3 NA CAISESGRSYEQYF TGTGCCATCAGTGAGTCGGGCAGATCCTACGAGCAGTACTTC
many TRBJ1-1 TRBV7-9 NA CASSFDWGTEAFF TGTGCCAGCAGCTTCGACTGGGGGACTGAAGCTTTCTTT
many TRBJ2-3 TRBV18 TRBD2 CASSPLAGFRTDTQYF TGTGCCAGCTCACCTCTAGCGGGGTTCCGCACAGATACGCAGTATTTT
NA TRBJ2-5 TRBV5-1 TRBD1 CASQSTGTLEETQYF TGCGCCAGCCAGTCGACAGGGACATTAGAAGAGACCCAGTACTTC
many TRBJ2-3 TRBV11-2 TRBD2 CASSLDRGFSGGPNTDTQYF TGTGCCAGCAGCTTAGATCGAGGTTTTAGCGGGGGACCGAACACAGATACGCAGTATTTT
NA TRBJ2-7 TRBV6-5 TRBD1 CASRSGQGADYEQYF TGTGCCAGCAGATCCGGACAGGGGGCTGACTACGAGCAGTACTTC
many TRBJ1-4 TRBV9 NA CASSARGTNEKLFF TGTGCCAGCAGCGCCAGGGGAACTAATGAAAAACTGTTTTTT
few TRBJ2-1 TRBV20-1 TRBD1 CSAPETGPYNEQFF TGCAGTGCCCCTGAGACAGGGCCCTACAATGAGCAGTTCTTC
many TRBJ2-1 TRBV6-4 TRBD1 CASSDSAQGASNEQFF TGTGCCAGCAGTGACTCGGCTCAGGGGGCGTCCAATGAGCAGTTCTTC
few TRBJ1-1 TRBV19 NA CASSRSEIMNTEAFF TGTGCCAGTAGTAGATCGGAGATTATGAACACTGAAGCTTTCTTT
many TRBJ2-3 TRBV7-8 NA CASSSRGQPWTDTQYF TGTGCCAGCAGCTCGAGAGGACAACCTTGGACAGATACGCAGTATTTT
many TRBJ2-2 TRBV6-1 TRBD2 CASSGIAGAGELFF TGTGCCAGCAGTGGAATAGCGGGAGCCGGGGAGCTGTTTTTT
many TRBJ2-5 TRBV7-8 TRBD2 CASSFTGGETQYF TGTGCCAGCAGCTTTACGGGAGGAGAGACCCAGTACTTC
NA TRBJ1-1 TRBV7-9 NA CASSLASHTEAFF TGTGCCAGCAGCTTAGCCTCTCACACTGAAGCTTTCTTT
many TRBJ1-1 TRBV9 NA CASSASGNEAFF TGTGCCAGCAGCGCTTCCGGGAACGAAGCTTTCTTT
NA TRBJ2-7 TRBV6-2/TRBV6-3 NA CASSRLYYEQYF TGTGCCAGCAGCAGACTTTACTACGAGCAGTACTTC
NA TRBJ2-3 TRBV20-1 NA CSARASLDTQYF TGCAGTGCTAGAGCCAGCCTTGATACGCAGTATTTT
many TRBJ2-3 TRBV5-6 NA CASTPGTSSTDTQYF TGTGCCAGCACCCCAGGGACTTCTAGCACAGATACGCAGTATTTT
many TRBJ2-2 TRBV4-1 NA CASSQEEGYTGELFF TGCGCCAGCAGCCAAGAGGAGGGATACACCGGGGAGCTGTTTTTT